The entry below describes one T cell receptor (beta chain). Its antigen is as yet unknown. This entry belongs to a study of PD-1 blockade in classical Hodgkin lymphoma. Points from the study as a whole: While CD8+ TCR diversity did not rise significantly by C4D1, CD4+ TCR diversity did. It was reported that newly diagnosed patients had less baseline TCR diversity than healthy donors. It was among complete responders that baseline diversity resembled that of newly diagnosed patients.

Clones were read by immunoSEQ multiplex PCR, and TCRdb kept only the in-frame ones, dropping some. This table has 95,000 to 100,000 clones, more than 85% appearing once. Every one of the patients relapsed after autologous stem cell transplantation (brentuximab vedotin exposure was variable). The CDR3 covers 15 residues. The receptor comes from a human donor with classical Hodgkin lymphoma. The chain combines TRBV12-2 with TRBJ1-5. TRBV12-2 is deemed a pseudogene. The starting material was peripheral blood mononuclear cells (PBMCs), obtained before the second cycle of nivolumab. The CDR3 spells CASRLARCGSQPQHF. CDR3 nucleotide sequence: TGTGCAAGTCGCTTAGCGCGATGCGGCAGTCAGCCCCAGCATTTT.